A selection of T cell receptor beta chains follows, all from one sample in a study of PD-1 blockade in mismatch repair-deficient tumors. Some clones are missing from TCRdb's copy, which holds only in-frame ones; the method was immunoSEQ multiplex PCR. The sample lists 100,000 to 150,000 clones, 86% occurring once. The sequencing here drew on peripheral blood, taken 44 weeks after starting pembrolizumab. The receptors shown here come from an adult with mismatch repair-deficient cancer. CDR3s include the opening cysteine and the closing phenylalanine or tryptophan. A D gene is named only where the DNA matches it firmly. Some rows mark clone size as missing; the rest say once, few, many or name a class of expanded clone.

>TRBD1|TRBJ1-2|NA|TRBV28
TGTGCCAGCAGTTTCGCGGGACAGCACTATGGCTACACCTTC
CASSFAGQHYGYTF
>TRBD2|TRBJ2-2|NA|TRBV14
TGTGCCAGCAGCCGGTTCGGGGGGGCGAACACCGGGGAGCTGTTTTTT
CASSRFGGANTGELFF
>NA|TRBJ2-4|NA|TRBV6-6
TGTGCCAGCACCGACGCCGGCAACCTAGCCAAAAACATTCAGTACTTC
CASTDAGNLAKNIQYF
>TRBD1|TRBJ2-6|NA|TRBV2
TGTGCCAGCAGTCTGGACAGGAGTGGGGCCAACGTCCTGACTTTC
CASSLDRSGANVLTF
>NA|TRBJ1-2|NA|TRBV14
TGTGCCAGCAGCCCGGGCCTACGATTCTATGGCTACACCTTC
CASSPGLRFYGYTF
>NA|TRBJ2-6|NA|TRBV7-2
TGTGCCAGCAGCTTAAGTACAGGGACTGGGGCCAACGTCCTGACTTTC
CASSLSTGTGANVLTF
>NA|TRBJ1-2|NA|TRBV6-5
TGTGCCAGCAGCTTACTCCCGGGGGCGATTGGCTACACCTTC
CASSLLPGAIGYTF
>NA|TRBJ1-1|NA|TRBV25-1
TGTGCCAGCAGTGAATTCTGGGACACTGAAGCTTTCTTT
CASSEFWDTEAFF
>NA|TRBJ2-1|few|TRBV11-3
TGTGCCAGCAGCCGGGGCGGTCGGCAGTTCTTC
CASSRGGRQFF
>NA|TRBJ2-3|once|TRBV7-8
TGTGCCAGCAGCAGAGAAGGAGGGCCGACAGATACGCAGTATTTT
CASSREGGPTDTQYF
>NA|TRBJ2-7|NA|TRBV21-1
TGTGCCAGCAGCATTAGCGGGAGGCGCGGGCAGTACTTC
CASSISGRRGQYF
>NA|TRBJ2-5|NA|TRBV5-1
TGCGCCAGCAGCTTGGCCCCGCGTGGGGGAGAGACCCAGTACTTC
CASSLAPRGGETQYF
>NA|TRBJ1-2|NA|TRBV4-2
TGTGCCAGCAGCTTTGTCCCTGGGAACTATGGCTACACCTTC
CASSFVPGNYGYTF
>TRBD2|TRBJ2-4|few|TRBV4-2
TGTGCCAGCAGCCAAGTCACTAGCGGGAAAAACATTCAGTACTTC
CASSQVTSGKNIQYF
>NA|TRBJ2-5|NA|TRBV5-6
TGTGCCAGCAGCCCTGGACGTCGCATCCTAAACCAAGAGACCCAGTACTTC
CASSPGRRILNQETQYF
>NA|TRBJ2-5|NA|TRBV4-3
TGCGCCAGCAGCCAAGATAGTCGGTCCCAAGAGACCCAGTACTTC
CASSQDSRSQETQYF
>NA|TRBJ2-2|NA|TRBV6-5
TGTGCCAGCAGTTACTTTCTGGGCCCCAACACCGGGGAGCTGTTTTTT
CASSYFLGPNTGELFF
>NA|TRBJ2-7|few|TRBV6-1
TGTGCCAGCAGTGAAGAGCAGTTCTACGAGCAGTACTTC
CASSEEQFYEQYF
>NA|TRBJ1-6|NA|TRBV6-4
TGTGCCAGCAGTGAGGTCCAGGGTCGGTCACCCCTCCACTTT
CASSEVQGRSPLHF
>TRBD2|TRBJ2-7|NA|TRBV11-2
TGTGCCAGCAGCTTTCTAGCGGGAGGCTCACTCTACGAGCAGTACTTC
CASSFLAGGSLYEQYF
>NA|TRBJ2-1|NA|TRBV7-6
TGTGCCAGCAGCGCGCGTTTCTACAATGAGCAGTTCTTC
CASSARFYNEQFF
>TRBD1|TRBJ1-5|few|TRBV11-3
TGTGCCAGCCCAGCTTACCTTGGGGACAGGGTGGATCAGCCCCAGCATTTT
CASPAYLGDRVDQPQHF
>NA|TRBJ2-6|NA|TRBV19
TGTGCCAGTAGTATGGGCTACTCTGGGGCCAACGTCCTGACTTTC
CASSMGYSGANVLTF
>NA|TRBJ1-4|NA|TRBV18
TGTGCCAGCTCACCACGAAAGGGGGGTAATGAAAAACTGTTTTTT
CASSPRKGGNEKLFF
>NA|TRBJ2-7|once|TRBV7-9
TGTGCCAGCAGACCAGCGGGCTACGAGCAGTACTTC
CASRPAGYEQYF
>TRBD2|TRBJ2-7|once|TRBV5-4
TGTGCCAGCAGCTTTTGGGTAGCGGGTCGTCAGGAGCAGTACTTC
CASSFWVAGRQEQYF
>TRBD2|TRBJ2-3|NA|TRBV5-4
TGTGCCAGCAGCTTGAACGGGAGGCCAGATACGCAGTATTTT
CASSLNGRPDTQYF
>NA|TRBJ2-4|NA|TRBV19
TGTGCCAGTAGTATAGTTGGGATAGGCGCTGCCAAAAACATTCAGTACTTC
CASSIVGIGAAKNIQYF
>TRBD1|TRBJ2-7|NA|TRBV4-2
TGTGCCAGCAGCCAAGAAATGGGGACAGGGGGCCACGAGCAGTACTTC
CASSQEMGTGGHEQYF
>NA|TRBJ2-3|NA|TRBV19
TGTGCCAGTAGTTTTGGATTCACAGATACGCAGTATTTT
CASSFGFTDTQYF
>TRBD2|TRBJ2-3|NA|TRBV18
TGTGCCAGCTCACCTAGCGGGAGCACCACAGATACGCAGTATTTT
CASSPSGSTTDTQYF
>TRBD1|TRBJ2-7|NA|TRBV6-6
TGTGCCAGCAGTTACCAGGGACAGGCGTCCTACGAGCAGTACTTC
CASSYQGQASYEQYF
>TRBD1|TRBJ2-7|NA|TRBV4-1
TGCGCCAGCAGCCAAGTTCAAGCACAGGGGTCCTCCTACGAGCAGTACTTC
CASSQVQAQGSSYEQYF
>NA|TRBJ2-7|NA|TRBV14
TGTGCCAGCAGCCGACGACTACCCACCTACGAGCAGTACTTC
CASSRRLPTYEQYF
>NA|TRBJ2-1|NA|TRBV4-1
TGCGCCAGCAGCCAAGCTCAGGGGACCCGCTCCTACAATGAGCAGTTCTTC
CASSQAQGTRSYNEQFF
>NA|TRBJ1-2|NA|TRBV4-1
TGCGCCAGCAGCCAAGATCGGGGCAGGGCGGGCTACACCTTC
CASSQDRGRAGYTF
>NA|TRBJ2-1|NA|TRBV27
TGTGCCAGCAGTTTAGACCGGTCCTACAATGAGCAGTTCTTC
CASSLDRSYNEQFF
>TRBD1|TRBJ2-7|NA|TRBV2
TGTGCCAGCAGTGAGAGGGACAGGGGGCTCTACGAGCAGTACTTC
CASSERDRGLYEQYF
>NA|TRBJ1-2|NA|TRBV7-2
TGTGCCAGCAGCTTAAGAAGTCTGAACAACTATGGCTACACCTTC
CASSLRSLNNYGYTF
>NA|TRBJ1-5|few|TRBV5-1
TGCGCCAGCAGCATTACACCAGATCAGCCCCAGCATTTT
CASSITPDQPQHF
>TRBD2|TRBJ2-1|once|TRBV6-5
TGTGCCAGCAGTTCCCTAGCGGGAGGGGTCAGTGAGCAGTTCTTC
CASSSLAGGVSEQFF
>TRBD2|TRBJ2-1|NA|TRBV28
TGTGCCACCTCCGGGGGGTTACCCTACAATGAGCAGTTCTTC
CATSGGLPYNEQFF
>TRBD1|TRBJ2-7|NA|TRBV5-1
TGCGCCAGCAGCACCGGACAGGGCACCCCGTTCTACGAGCAGTACTTC
CASSTGQGTPFYEQYF
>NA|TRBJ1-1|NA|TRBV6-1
TGTGCCAGCAGTGAAGGGCGCCAGCAAGCTTTCTTT
CASSEGRQQAFF
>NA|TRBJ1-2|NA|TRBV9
TGTGCCAGCAGCGTAGGAACAGGGCGGTATGGCTACACCTTC
CASSVGTGRYGYTF
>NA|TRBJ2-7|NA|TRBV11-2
TGTGCCAGCAGGTTCGTTCCCTACGAGCAGTACTTC
CASRFVPYEQYF